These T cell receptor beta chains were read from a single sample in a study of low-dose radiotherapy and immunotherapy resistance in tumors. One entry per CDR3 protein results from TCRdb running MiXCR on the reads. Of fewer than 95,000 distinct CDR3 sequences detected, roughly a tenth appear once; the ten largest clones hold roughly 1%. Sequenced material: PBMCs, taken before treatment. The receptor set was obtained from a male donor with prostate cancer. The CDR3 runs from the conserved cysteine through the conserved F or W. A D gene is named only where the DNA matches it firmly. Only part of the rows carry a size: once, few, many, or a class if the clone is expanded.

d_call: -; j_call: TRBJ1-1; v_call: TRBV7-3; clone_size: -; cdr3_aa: CASSSTQGTEAFF; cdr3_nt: TGTGCCAGCAGCTCAACACAGGGCACTGAAGCTTTCTTT
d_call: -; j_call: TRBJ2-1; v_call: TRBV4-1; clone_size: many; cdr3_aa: CASSQDNSPYEQFF; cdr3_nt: TGCGCCAGCAGCCAAGACAACTCCCCGTATGAGCAGTTCTTC
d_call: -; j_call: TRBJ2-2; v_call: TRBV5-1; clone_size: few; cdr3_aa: CASSFPGSTGELFF; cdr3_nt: TGCGCCAGCAGCTTCCCGGGGTCAACCGGGGAGCTGTTTTTT
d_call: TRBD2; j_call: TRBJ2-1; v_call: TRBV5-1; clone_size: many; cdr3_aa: CASSLAGASPGNEQFF; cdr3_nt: TGCGCCAGCAGCCTAGCGGGAGCTTCCCCCGGCAATGAGCAGTTCTTC
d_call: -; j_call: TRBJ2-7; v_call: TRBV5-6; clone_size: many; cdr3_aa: CASSLLQGTYEQYF; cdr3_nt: TGTGCCAGCAGCTTGCTTCAGGGGACCTACGAGCAGTACTTC
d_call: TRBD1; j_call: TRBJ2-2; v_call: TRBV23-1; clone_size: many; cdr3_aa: CASSQSVVYGTANTGELFF; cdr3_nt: TGCGCCAGCAGTCAATCTGTAGTATACGGGACAGCGAACACCGGGGAGCTGTTTTTT
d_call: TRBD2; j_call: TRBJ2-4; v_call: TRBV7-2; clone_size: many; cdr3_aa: CASSLAGGAGVSKNIQYF; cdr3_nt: TGTGCCAGCAGCTTAGCTGGCGGGGCGGGGGTGTCCAAAAACATTCAGTACTTC
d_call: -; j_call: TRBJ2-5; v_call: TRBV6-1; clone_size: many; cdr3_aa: CASSYDRQETQYF; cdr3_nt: TGTGCCAGCAGTTACGACAGGCAAGAGACCCAGTACTTC
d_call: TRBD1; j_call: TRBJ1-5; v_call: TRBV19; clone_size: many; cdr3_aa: CASSKKGTGADYNQPQHF; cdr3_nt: TGTGCCAGTAGTAAGAAGGGGACAGGGGCGGACTACAATCAGCCCCAGCATTTT
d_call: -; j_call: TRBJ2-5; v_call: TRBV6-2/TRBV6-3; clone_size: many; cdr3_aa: CASTGNSQETQYF; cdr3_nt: TGTGCCAGCACTGGAAACAGCCAAGAGACCCAGTACTTC
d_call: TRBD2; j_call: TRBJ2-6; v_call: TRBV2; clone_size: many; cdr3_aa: CGSRRGGSSGANVLTF; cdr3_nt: TGTGGATCCCGGCGCGGGGGGAGCTCTGGGGCCAACGTCCTGACTTTC
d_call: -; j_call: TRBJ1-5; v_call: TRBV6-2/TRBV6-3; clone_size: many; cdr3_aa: CASSPSGGARQPQHF; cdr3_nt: TGTGCCAGCAGTCCCTCCGGGGGCGCAAGACAGCCCCAGCATTTT
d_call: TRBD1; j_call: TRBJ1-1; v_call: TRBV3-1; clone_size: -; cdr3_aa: CASSQEGRGLRAFF; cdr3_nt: TGTGCCAGCAGCCAAGAAGGCAGGGGGCTCCGAGCTTTCTTT
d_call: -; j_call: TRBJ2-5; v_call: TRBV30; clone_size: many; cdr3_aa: CAWSFGGNRETQYF; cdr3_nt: TGTGCCTGGAGTTTTGGTGGGAATCGAGAGACCCAGTACTTC
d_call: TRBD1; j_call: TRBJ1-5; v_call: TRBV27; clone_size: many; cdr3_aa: CASSFEQGKTSRGNQPQHF; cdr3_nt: TGTGCCAGCAGTTTCGAACAGGGGAAGACCTCAAGGGGCAATCAGCCCCAGCATTTT
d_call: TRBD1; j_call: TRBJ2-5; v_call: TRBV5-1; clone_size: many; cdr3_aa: CASSNYGTAQETQYF; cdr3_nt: TGCGCCAGCAGCAACTACGGGACAGCGCAAGAGACCCAGTACTTC
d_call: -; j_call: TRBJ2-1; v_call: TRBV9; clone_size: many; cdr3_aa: CASSVQGHNEQFF; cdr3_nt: TGTGCCAGCAGCGTACAGGGCCACAATGAGCAGTTCTTC
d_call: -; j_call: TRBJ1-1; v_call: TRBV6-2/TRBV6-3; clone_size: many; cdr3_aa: CASSYSSGIEAFF; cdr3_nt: TGTGCCAGCAGTTACTCGAGCGGGATTGAAGCTTTCTTT
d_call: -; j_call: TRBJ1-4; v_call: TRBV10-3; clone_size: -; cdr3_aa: CAISESGGIQEKLFFF; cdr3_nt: -
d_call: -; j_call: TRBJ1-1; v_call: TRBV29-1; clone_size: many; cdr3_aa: CSVVRGGVNTEAFF; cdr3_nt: TGCAGCGTTGTCCGGGGAGGGGTGAACACTGAAGCTTTCTTT
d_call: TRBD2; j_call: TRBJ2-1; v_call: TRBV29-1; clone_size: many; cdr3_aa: CSVAPSGRNEQFF; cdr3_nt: TGCAGCGTTGCGCCTAGCGGGAGAAATGAGCAGTTCTTC
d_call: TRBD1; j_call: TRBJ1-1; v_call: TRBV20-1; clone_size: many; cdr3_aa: CSANSGGQIREAFF; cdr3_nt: TGCAGTGCCAATTCGGGGGGACAGATCCGTGAAGCTTTCTTT
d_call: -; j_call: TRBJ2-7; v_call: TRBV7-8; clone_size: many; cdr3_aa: CASSPETPWIHEQYF; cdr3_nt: TGTGCCAGCAGCCCCGAGACTCCCTGGATCCACGAGCAGTACTTC
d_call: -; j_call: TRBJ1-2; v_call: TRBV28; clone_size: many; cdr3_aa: CASSFTNRDSYGYTF; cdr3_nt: TGTGCCAGCAGTTTCACAAACAGGGATAGCTATGGCTACACCTTC
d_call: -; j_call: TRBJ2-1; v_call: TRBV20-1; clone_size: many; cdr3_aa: CSARDVAMGGFF; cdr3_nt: TGCAGTGCTAGAGATGTAGCGATGGGTGGGTTCTTC
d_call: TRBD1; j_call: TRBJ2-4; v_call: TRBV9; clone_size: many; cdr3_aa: CASSSPGQGGGNIQYF; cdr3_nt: TGTGCCAGCAGCTCCCCGGGACAGGGGGGTGGAAACATTCAGTACTTC
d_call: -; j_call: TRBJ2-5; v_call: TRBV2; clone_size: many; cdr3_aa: CASSPFTGRQETQYF; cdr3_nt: TGTGCCAGCAGTCCTTTTACCGGACGCCAAGAGACCCAGTACTTC
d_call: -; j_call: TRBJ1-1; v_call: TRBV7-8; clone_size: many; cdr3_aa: CASSQNWGNTEAFF; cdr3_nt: TGTGCCAGCAGCCAGAATTGGGGAAACACTGAAGCTTTCTTT
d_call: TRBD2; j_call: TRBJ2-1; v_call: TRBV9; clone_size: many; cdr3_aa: CASSEGTSVLYEQFF; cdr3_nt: TGTGCCAGCAGCGAAGGGACTAGCGTGTTGTATGAGCAGTTCTTC
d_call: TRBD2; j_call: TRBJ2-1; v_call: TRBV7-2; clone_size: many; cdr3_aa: CASSLVGLGKSSYNEQFF; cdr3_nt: TGTGCCAGCAGCTTAGTCGGACTAGGGAAGAGCTCCTACAATGAGCAGTTCTTC
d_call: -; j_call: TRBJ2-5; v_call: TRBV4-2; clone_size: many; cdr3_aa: CASSQVGRRETQYF; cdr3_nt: TGTGCCAGCAGCCAAGTCGGGAGACGGGAGACCCAGTACTTC
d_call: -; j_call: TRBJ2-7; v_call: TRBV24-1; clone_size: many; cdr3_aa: CATSIGGGSYEQYF; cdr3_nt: TGTGCCACCAGTATTGGCGGAGGATCCTACGAGCAGTACTTC
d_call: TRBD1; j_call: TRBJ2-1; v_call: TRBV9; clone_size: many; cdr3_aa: CASSTSGTDYNEQFF; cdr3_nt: TGTGCCAGCAGCACCTCCGGGACAGATTACAATGAGCAGTTCTTC
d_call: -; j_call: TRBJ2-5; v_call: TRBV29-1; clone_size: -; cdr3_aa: CSVCPEGYQETQYF; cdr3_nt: TGCAGCGTTTGTCCGGAGGGGTACCAAGAGACCCAGTACTTC
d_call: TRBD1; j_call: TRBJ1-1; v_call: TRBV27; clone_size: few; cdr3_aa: CASRLRRDRTTEAFF; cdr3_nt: TGTGCCAGCAGGTTACGGCGGGACAGGACAACTGAAGCTTTCTTT
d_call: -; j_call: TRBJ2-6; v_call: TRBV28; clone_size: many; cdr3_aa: CASGDVSGANVLTF; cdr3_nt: TGTGCCAGCGGTGACGTCTCTGGGGCCAACGTCCTGACTTTC
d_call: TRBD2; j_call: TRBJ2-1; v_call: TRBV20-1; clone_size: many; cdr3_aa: CSALGLAGGSNEQFF; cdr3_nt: TGCAGTGCCTTAGGACTAGCGGGAGGCTCCAATGAGCAGTTCTTC
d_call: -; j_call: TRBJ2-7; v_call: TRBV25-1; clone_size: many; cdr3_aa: CASSNQGNEQYF; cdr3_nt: TGTGCCAGCAGTAATCAGGGGAACGAGCAGTACTTC
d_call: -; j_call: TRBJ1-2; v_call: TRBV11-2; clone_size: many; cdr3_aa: CASSLEPSNYGYTF; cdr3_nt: TGTGCCAGCAGCTTAGAACCGAGTAACTATGGCTACACCTTC
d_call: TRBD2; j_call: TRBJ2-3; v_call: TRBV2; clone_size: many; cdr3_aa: CASSETSGGGTQYF; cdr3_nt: TGTGCCAGCAGTGAGACTAGCGGGGGAGGAACGCAGTATTTT
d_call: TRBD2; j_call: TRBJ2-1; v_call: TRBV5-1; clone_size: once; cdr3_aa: CASNTGGLAGVNEQFF; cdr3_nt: TGCGCCAGCAACACCGGAGGACTAGCGGGAGTCAATGAGCAGTTCTTC
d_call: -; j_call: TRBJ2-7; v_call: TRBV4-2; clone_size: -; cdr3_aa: CASSQDKASSRYEQYF; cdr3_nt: TGTGCCAGCAGCCAAGATAAGGCTAGCAGCCGCTACGAGCAGTACTTC
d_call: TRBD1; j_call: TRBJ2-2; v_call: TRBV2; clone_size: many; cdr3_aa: CASSDNRGFTGELFF; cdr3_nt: TGTGCCAGCAGTGACAACAGGGGATTCACCGGGGAGCTGTTTTTT
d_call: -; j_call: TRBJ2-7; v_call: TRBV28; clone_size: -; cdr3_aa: CASSPSSPMTGDEQYF; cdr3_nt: TGTGCCAGCAGTCCGTCATCCCCAATGACGGGGGACGAGCAGTACTTC
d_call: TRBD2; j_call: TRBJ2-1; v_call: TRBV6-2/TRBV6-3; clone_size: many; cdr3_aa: CASTLGLAGTGREQFF; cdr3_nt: TGTGCCAGCACCCTGGGACTAGCGGGAACCGGTAGGGAGCAGTTCTTC
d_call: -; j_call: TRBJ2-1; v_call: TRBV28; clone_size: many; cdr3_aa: CASSKTGSGSYNEQFF; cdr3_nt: TGTGCCAGCAGTAAGACAGGCTCGGGCTCCTACAATGAGCAGTTCTTC
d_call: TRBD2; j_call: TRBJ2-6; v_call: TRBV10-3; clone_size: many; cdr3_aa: CAIRGSGSSGANVLTF; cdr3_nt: TGTGCCATCAGAGGTAGCGGGAGCTCTGGGGCCAACGTCCTGACTTTC
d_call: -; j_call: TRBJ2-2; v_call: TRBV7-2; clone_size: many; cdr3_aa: CASSPYGGTGTGELFF; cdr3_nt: TGTGCCAGCAGCCCATATGGGGGTACGGGCACCGGGGAGCTGTTTTTT
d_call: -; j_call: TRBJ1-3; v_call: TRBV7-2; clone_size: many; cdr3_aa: CASSLAPGYSGNTIYF; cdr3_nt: TGTGCCAGCAGCTTAGCGCCGGGATACTCTGGAAACACCATATATTTT
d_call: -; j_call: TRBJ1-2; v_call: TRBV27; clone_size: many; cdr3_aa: CASSGLGGRDYGYTF; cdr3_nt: TGTGCCAGCAGTGGCTTGGGGGGGCGCGACTATGGCTACACCTTC
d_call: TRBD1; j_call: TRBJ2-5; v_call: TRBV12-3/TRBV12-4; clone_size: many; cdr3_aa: CASSWARGMQETQYF; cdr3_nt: TGTGCCAGCAGTTGGGCCAGGGGGATGCAAGAGACCCAGTACTTC